Below are 23 T cell receptor beta chains sequenced from a single sample in a study of T-cell reconstitution after alpha-beta-depleted transplantation in children. For TCRbeta, the library was prepared with unique molecular identifiers. TCRdb passed the PCR reads through MiXCR, listing each CDR3 protein once. The sample contains hundreds of thousands of distinct CDR3 sequences, 9.9% of which appear only once. Source: PBMCs from the stem cell graft donor, taken from the stem cell graft. The receptors were sampled from a human donor who donated a stem cell graft to a child with SCID.

This sequence joins TRBV12-3 or TRBV12-4 and TRBJ1-1; D call uncertain. The CDR3 runs to 13 residues. V gave up 1 base and J gave up 7 bases, with 10 bases separating them. The CDR3, as DNA: TGTGCCAGCAGTTTAGTGCCGAATATTGAAGCTTTCTTT. Translating gives CASSLVPNIEAFF.

This clonotype was observed a handful of times. The chain links TRBV5-1 to TRBJ2-1, with 7 bases fitting TRBD1. Germline CDR1 and CDR2: SGHRS and YFSETQ. This CDR3 comprises 12 residues. With V trimmed by 2 bases and J by 14 bases, 7 bases remained unmatched. The chain's CDR3 is CASSFRDREKFF. In DNA form, the CDR3 reads TGCGCCAGCAGCTTTCGAGACAGGGAGAAGTTCTTC. The full variable domain, rest sourced from reference TRBV5-1 and TRBJ2-1, is KAGVTQTPRYLIKTRGQQVTLSCSPISGHRSVSWYQQTPGQGLQFLFEYFSETQRNKGNFPGRFSGRQFSNSRSEMNVSTLELGDSALYLCASSFRDREKFFGPGTRLTVL.

V gene TRBV3-1 combines with J gene TRBJ2-3; TRBD1 is a possible D gene (6 bases). CDR1 and CDR2 (germline): LGHDT, YNNKEL (reference sequence). Trimming pared 8 bases from V and 7 bases from J, leaving 22 bases between. The CDR3 length is 15 residues. The CDR3 sequence: CASSKEVPGTHTQYF. CDR3 nucleotides: TGTGCCAGCTCCAAAGAGGTCCCAGGGACACATACGCAGTATTTT.

The chain joins TRBV7-3 to TRBJ2-2, with unresolved D. The V end was cut by 8 bases, the J end by 1 base, with 11 bases between. Germline loops: CDR1 SGHTA, CDR2 FQGTGA. The CDR3 is 14 amino acids. CDR3 coding DNA: TGTGCCAGCTTGGTCCAGGAGAACACCGGGGAGCTGTTTTTT. It is translated as CASLVQENTGELFF.

This clonotype was picked up a small number of times. The J gene is TRBJ2-3, the V gene TRBV5-1; possibly TRBD2 for D (6 bases). CDR3 length: 14 residues. V lost 4 bases and J lost 2, with 11 bases in between. Germline-derived CDR1 and CDR2 are SGHRS and YFSETQ. CDR3 nucleotide sequence: TGCGCCAGCAGCAAGACTAGTTTCACAGATACGCAGTATTTT. Translated: CASSKTSFTDTQYF.

This clonotype was counted a few times. This chain links TRBV5-1 with TRBJ2-6; D may be TRBD1 (6 bases). The CDR3 length is 18 residues. Trimming cost V 4 bases and J 1 base, with 18 bases left between them. Looked up from germline, CDR1 is SGHRS and CDR2 is YFSETQ. The CDR3 loop is CASSGSGHLNSGANVLTF. In nucleotides, the CDR3 is TGCGCCAGCAGCGGATCGGGACACCTCAATTCTGGGGCCAACGTCCTGACTTTC.

This clonotype was seen ten or more times. The CDR3 here is CSARDAGYNQPQHF. CDR3 nucleotide sequence: TGCAGTGCTAGAGATGCGGGATACAATCAGCCCCAGCATTTT. J is TRBJ1-5 and V is TRBV20-1; no definite D call. The V gene's germline CDR1 is DFQATT and CDR2 SNEGSKA (reference sequence). The CDR3 extends over 14 amino acids. Trimming shortened V by 0 bases and J by 3 bases, and 9 bases separated the two germline ends.

The table lists this clonotype with a few counts. V is TRBV12-3 or TRBV12-4 and J is TRBJ2-3; D might be TRBD1 (5 bases). The length of the CDR3 is 13 residues. The V gene lost 6 bases and the J gene lost 4 bases, with 11 bases spanning the gap. In DNA form, the CDR3 reads TGTGCCAGCAGCGAATTACAGGCAGATACGCAGTATTTT. Residues: CASSELQADTQYF.

This sequence joins TRBV20-1 and TRBJ2-7; D may correspond to TRBD1 or TRBD2 (5 bases each). Germline V gene lookup returns CDR1 DFQATT and CDR2 SNEGSKA (reference sequence). The CDR3 runs to 14 residues. Trimming cost V 3 bases and J 1 base, with 13 bases left between them. The CDR3 is CSARPGPRSYEQYF. In DNA, the CDR3 is TGCAGTGCTAGGCCGGGACCGAGATCCTACGAGCAGTACTTC.

This clonotype was seen a handful of times. The CDR3 sequence is CASSSVGLGVDQPQHF. In DNA, the CDR3 is TGTGCCAGCAGCTCGGTAGGGTTGGGGGTGGACCAGCCCCAGCATTTT. The chain is built from TRBV5-6 and TRBJ1-5; tentatively, D is TRBD1 (5 bases). Trimming pared 3 bases from V and 7 bases from J, leaving 20 bases between. This CDR3 contains 16 residues. The V gene's germline CDR1 is SGHDT and CDR2 YYEEEE.

In this sample, this clonotype turned up many times. V usage is TRBV29-1 and J usage is TRBJ2-2; D gene uncertain. CDR1 and CDR2 (germline): SQVTM, ANQGSEA. Between the trimmed V and J ends, which lost 3 bases and 0 bases, there was a span of 5 bases. The CDR3 is made up of 13 amino acids. Here the CDR3 DNA reads TGCAGCGTTGATAGAACGAACACCGGGGAGCTGTTTTTT. It encodes CSVDRTNTGELFF.

This clonotype came up many times. The V call is TRBV2, the J call TRBJ2-5, with D perhaps TRBD2 (6 bases). The V and J ends lost 6 bases and 2 bases respectively, with 10 bases between them. This CDR3 has 13 residues. Germline lookup yields CDR1 SNHLY and CDR2 FYNNEI. The CDR3 DNA sequence: TGTGCCAGCAGCGGGGGTACTCAAGAGACCCAGTACTTC. Its protein product is CASSGGTQETQYF.

This rearrangement joins TRBV2 to TRBJ2-2; D remains unclear. The germline V and J ends were trimmed by 3 bases and 6 bases, with 8 bases remaining between them. Germline values: CDR1 SNHLY, CDR2 FYNNEI. This CDR3 has 13 amino acids. CDR3 protein: CASSELLAGELFF. In nucleotides, the CDR3 is TGTGCCAGCAGTGAGCTATTGGCCGGGGAGCTGTTTTTT.

The chain recombines TRBV24-1 with TRBJ2-1; 16 nucleotides match TRBD2. The CDR3 has 15 amino acids. The junction had 6 bases not matched to a gene; V was cut back by 2 bases and J by 15 bases. Germline loops: CDR1 KGHDR, CDR2 SFDVKD. The CDR3 is CATSDSGTSGGAPFF. CDR3 nucleotide sequence: TGTGCCACCAGTGATTCCGGGACTAGCGGGGGGGCTCCGTTCTTC.

This clonotype was seen repeatedly, ten times or more. This rearrangement joins TRBV7-9 to TRBJ2-7; no firm D call. Germline V gene sequence: CDR1 SEHNR, CDR2 FQNEAQ (reference sequence). This CDR3 is 11 amino acids long. The V gene lost 2 bases and the J gene lost 9 bases, with 8 bases spanning the gap. CDR3 in amino acids: CASSLTDRQYF. The DNA of the CDR3 is TGTGCCAGCAGCTTAACCGACCGGCAGTACTTC.

This chain links TRBV7-2 with TRBJ1-6; 10 positions match TRBD1. Germline V gene lookup returns CDR1 SGHTA and CDR2 FQGNSA. The ends lost 2 bases at V and 12 bases at J; junction bases unmatched: 7. The CDR3 consists of 15 residues. The CDR3: CASSLRQGASGPLHF. CDR3 coding DNA: TGTGCCAGCAGCTTAAGACAGGGGGCTTCGGGACCCCTCCACTTT.

Only a few counts were recorded for this clonotype. The gene calls are TRBV5-1 and TRBJ1-2; 8 positions match TRBD1. The J segment lost 4 bases and the V segment lost 3 bases, leaving 5 bases of the junction unmatched. Germline CDR1 is SGHRS and CDR2 is YFSETQ. CDR3 length: 14 residues. CDR3 sequence reads: CASSSGQEIYGYTF. The CDR3 DNA reads TGCGCCAGCAGCTCGGGACAGGAAATCTATGGCTACACCTTC.

This clonotype turned up a few times. The CDR3 DNA follows: TGCAGTGCTAGTAGGGGCACTGAAGCTTTCTTT. Translating gives CSASRGTEAFF. The chain links TRBV20-1 to TRBJ1-1; a possible D gene is TRBD1 (5 bases). Per the germline V gene, CDR1 is DFQATT and CDR2 is SNEGSKA (reference sequence). The V end was cut by 3 bases, the J end by 4 bases, with 6 bases between. CDR3 length: 11 amino acids.

The chain recombines TRBV7-2 with TRBJ1-6, with D unclear. Germline lookup yields CDR1 SGHTA and CDR2 FQGNSA. The V gene lost 5 bases and the J gene lost 10 bases, with 21 bases spanning the gap. The CDR3 runs 16 residues. The CDR3 loop is CASSHRRTRNDSPLHF. CDR3 bases: TGTGCCAGCAGCCACCGGAGAACACGGAACGACTCACCCCTCCACTTT.

The sample holds a few counts of this clonotype. The CDR3 DNA follows: TGTGCCACCAGCAGTGATACCGACAGGCCCTACGAGCAGTACTTC. This gives the protein CATSSDTDRPYEQYF. V and J are TRBV15 and TRBJ2-7; a possible D gene is TRBD1 (6 bases). Looked up from germline, CDR1 is LNHNV and CDR2 is YYDKDF (reference sequence). The CDR3 is made up of 15 amino acids. Trimming left V 3 bases short and J 2 bases short, with 14 bases between.

The rearrangement joins TRBV6-1 to TRBJ1-1; maybe TRBD1 (5 bases). Trimming cost V 7 bases and J 1 base, with 13 bases left between them. Germline V gene lookup returns CDR1 MNHNS and CDR2 SASEGT. The CDR3 is 14 residues long. The chain's CDR3 is CASTVWGENTEAFF. The CDR3 nucleotides are TGTGCCAGCACCGTGTGGGGGGAGAACACTGAAGCTTTCTTT.

This clonotype was recorded a few times. V and J are TRBV7-9 and TRBJ1-1; D call uncertain. CDR1 is SEHNR and CDR2 is FQNEAQ in the germline V gene (reference sequence). The ends were cut back, 0 bases at V and 10 bases at J, with 9 bases in the middle. This CDR3 spans 12 amino acids. As DNA, the CDR3 is TGTGCCAGCAGCTTAGCTCTGGGAGTAGCTTTCTTT. This translates into CASSLALGVAFF.

This clonotype was detected a few times. This chain links TRBV3-1 with TRBJ1-2; D possibly corresponds to TRBD1 (5 bases). The germline gives CDR1 LGHDT, CDR2 YNNKEL (reference sequence). V dropped 9 bases and J dropped 5 bases, with 16 bases sitting between them. The CDR3 loop spans 13 amino acids. DNA of the CDR3: TGTGCCAGTAGCGGGACGTCCCTTTATGGCTACACCTTC. Translation: CASSGTSLYGYTF. The entire variable domain, with the rest obtained from reference TRBV3-1 and TRBJ1-2, is as follows: DTAVSQTPKYLVTQMGNDKSIKCEQNLGHDTMYWYKQDSKKFLKIMFSYNNKELIINETVPNRFSPKSPDKAHLNLHINSLELGDSAVYFCASSGTSLYGYTFGSGTRLTVV.